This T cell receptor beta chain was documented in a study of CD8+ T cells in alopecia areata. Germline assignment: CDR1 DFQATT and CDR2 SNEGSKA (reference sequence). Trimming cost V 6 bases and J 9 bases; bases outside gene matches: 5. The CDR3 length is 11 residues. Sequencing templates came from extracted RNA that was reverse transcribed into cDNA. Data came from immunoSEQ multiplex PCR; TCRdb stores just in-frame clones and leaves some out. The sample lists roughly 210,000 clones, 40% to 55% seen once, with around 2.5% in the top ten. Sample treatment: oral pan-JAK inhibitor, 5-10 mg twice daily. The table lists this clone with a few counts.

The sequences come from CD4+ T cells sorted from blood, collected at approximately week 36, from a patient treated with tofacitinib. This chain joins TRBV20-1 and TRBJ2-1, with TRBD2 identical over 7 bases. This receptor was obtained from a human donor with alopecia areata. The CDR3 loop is CSAISGTEQFF. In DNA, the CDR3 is TGCAGTGCGATCAGCGGGACTGAGCAGTTCTTC.